A single sample gave rise to the 4 T cell receptor beta chains below, sequenced in a study of T cell responses to AZD1222 COVID-19 vaccine. The repertoire was sequenced with immunoSEQ multiplex PCR; TCRdb's copy has only in-frame clones and lacks some. The sample lists 100,000 to 150,000 clones; roughly 85% were seen once. The source was peripheral blood, collected on day 0 of AZD1222 vaccination. Receptor source: an adult in good health.

This clone came up a few times. The chain has TRBV4-2 and TRBJ1-3; D remains unclear. Per germline, CDR1 LGHNA and CDR2 YNFKEQ. Between the trimmed V and J ends, which lost 0 bases and 1 base, there was a span of 7 bases. CDR3 length: 15 amino acids. The CDR3 nucleotides are TGTGCCAGCAGCCAAGATATAGCATCTGGAAACACCATATATTTT. Translated: CASSQDIASGNTIYF.

The rearrangement joins TRBV4-2 to TRBJ1-2; no clear D. This CDR3 has 13 residues. V lost 1 base and J 9 bases, leaving 12 bases between the germline ends. Germline lookup yields CDR1 LGHNA and CDR2 YNFKEQ. The CDR3 is CASSQGGGLSYTF. The CDR3 DNA follows: TGTGCCAGCAGCCAAGGGGGAGGCCTGAGCTACACCTTC.

Here the CDR3 reads CASSSAGQLNYGYTF. The CDR3 DNA reads TGTGCCAGCAGCTCGGCTGGACAGCTAAACTATGGCTACACCTTC. The rearrangement uses TRBV13 and TRBJ1-2; D perhaps matches TRBD1 (6 bases). This CDR3 region has 15 residues. Germline V gives CDR1 PRHDT, CDR2 FYEKMQ (reference sequence). Trimming took 4 bases from V and 2 from J, leaving 14 bases between them.

The chain couples TRBV5-1 to TRBJ1-6; D unresolved. The CDR3 is made up of 15 amino acids. Trimming took off 2 bases at V and 3 bases at J, with 9 bases between the two ends. The V gene's germline CDR1 is SGHRS and CDR2 YFSETQ. The CDR3 is CASSFNGDYNSPLHF. CDR3 DNA: TGCGCCAGCAGCTTCAACGGGGACTATAATTCACCCCTCCACTTT. The whole variable domain, remainder taken from reference TRBV5-1 and TRBJ1-6, is KAGVTQTPRYLIKTRGQQVTLSCSPISGHRSVSWYQQTPGQGLQFLFEYFSETQRNKGNFPGRFSGRQFSNSRSEMNVSTLELGDSALYLCASSFNGDYNSPLHFGNGTRLTVT.